The 14 T cell receptor beta chains given below trace back to one sample, sequenced in a study of neurological immune-mediated disorders. TCRdb recomputed calls from the 5' RACE reads with MiXCR, one row per CDR3 protein. The sample carries more than 25,000 distinct CDR3 sequences, 9.5% to 13% recorded once. Sequenced input: PBMCs. All receptors come from a woman aged 60-75 years in good health.

This clonotype was found many times. The chain uses TRBV5-6 and TRBJ1-1; possible D gene TRBD1, 5 bases. The ends were cut back, 6 bases at V and 0 bases at J, with 15 bases in the middle. The CDR3 consists of 15 residues. The germline gives CDR1 SGHDT, CDR2 YYEEEE. CDR3 nucleotides: TGTGCCAGCAACCGTCAGAGGGACCTGAACACTGAAGCTTTCTTT. This gives the protein CASNRQRDLNTEAFF.

This clonotype came up many times. One junction end does not reproduce the germline sequence, and a read error may be involved. CDR3 nucleotide sequence: TGTGCCAGCAGCCAAACGACAGGGGGTTTACCCTACGGGCAGTACTTC. As protein: CASSQTTGGLPYGQYF. This chain links TRBV4-2 with TRBJ2-7; 9 positions agree with TRBD1. The CDR3 is 16 amino acids. CDR1 and CDR2 (germline): LGHNA, YNFKEQ.

This clonotype was counted at least ten times. This chain links TRBV7-2 with TRBJ2-1; 11 bases line up with TRBD1. With 4 bases clipped from V and 3 bases from J, the junction kept 2 bases outside the gene matches. CDR1 and CDR2 from the germline V gene are SGHTA and FQGNSA. CDR3 size: 15 residues. The CDR3 sequence: CASSSDRGLYNEQFF. CDR3 bases: TGTGCCAGCAGCTCGGACAGGGGGCTCTACAATGAGCAGTTCTTC.

This clonotype was found many times. V is TRBV2 and J is TRBJ1-5; possibly TRBD1 for D (5 bases). Per the germline V gene, CDR1 is SNHLY and CDR2 is FYNNEI. This CDR3 spans 16 amino acids. Trimming stripped 6 bases from V and 2 bases from J, with 17 bases between. CDR3 loop: CASRGHRGVGNQPQHF. The CDR3 coding sequence is TGTGCCAGCAGAGGACATAGGGGCGTCGGCAATCAGCCCCAGCATTTT.

This clonotype has at least ten counts. This sequence joins TRBV5-1 and TRBJ2-1; weak D call: TRBD2 (7 bases). This CDR3 spans 15 amino acids. V lost 6 bases, J lost 4 bases, and 17 bases lay in between. CDR1 and CDR2 from the germline V gene are SGHRS and YFSETQ. DNA for the CDR3: TGCGCCAGCAACTTACGGGGGGCCGGGTACAATGAGCAGTTCTTC. Its protein product is CASNLRGAGYNEQFF.

This clonotype showed up many times. The V call is TRBV20-1, the J call TRBJ2-1; D unresolved. Trimming took 3 bases from V and 9 from J, leaving 9 bases between them. The CDR3 extends over 11 amino acids. Germline CDR1 and CDR2: DFQATT and SNEGSKA (reference sequence). CDR3 protein: CSASPVAEQFF. The CDR3 nucleotides are TGCAGTGCTAGCCCCGTGGCTGAGCAGTTCTTC.

This clonotype was detected ten times or more. This rearrangement joins TRBV25-1 to TRBJ1-6; 12 bases agree with TRBD1. After removal of 3 bases from V and 7 bases from J, the junction contained 4 bases not matched to a gene. CDR1 and CDR2 from the germline V gene are MGHDK and SYGVNS. CDR3 length equals 16 residues. CDR3 DNA: TGTGCCAGCAGTGATCCGGGACAGGGGGCCAATTCACCCCTCCACTTT. Its translation: CASSDPGQGANSPLHF. Looking up the rest from reference TRBV25-1 and TRBJ1-6 gives the full variable domain: EADIYQTPRYLVIGTGKKITLECSQTMGHDKMYWYQQDPGMELHLIHYSYGVNSTEKGDLSSESTVSRIRTEHFPLTLESARPSHTSQYLCASSDPGQGANSPLHFGNGTRLTVT.

This clonotype came up many times. The chain carries TRBV10-2 and TRBJ2-2; D perhaps matches TRBD2 (7 bases). Trimming removed 2 bases from V and 1 base from J, with 14 bases in between. The CDR3 spans 17 residues. CDR1 and CDR2 (germline): WSHSY, SAAADI. The DNA of the CDR3 is TGCGCCAGCAGTGAGCAAGGGGGGGTCCTGAACACCGGGGAGCTGTTTTTT. Translated, it gives CASSEQGGVLNTGELFF.

This clonotype has at least ten counts. The chain recombines TRBV5-5 with TRBJ1-1; perhaps TRBD1 as D (5 bases). The germline V gene encodes CDR1 SGHKS and CDR2 YYEKEE (reference sequence). The CDR3 runs 14 residues. V was clipped by 3 bases and J by 1 base, with 10 bases between them. The CDR3 spells CASSYGHRNTEAFF. The CDR3 nucleotides read TGTGCCAGCAGCTATGGACATAGGAACACTGAAGCTTTCTTT.

This clonotype was counted at least ten times. J is TRBJ1-1 and V is TRBV5-1, with 8 bases fitting TRBD1. From germline, CDR1 is SGHRS and CDR2 YFSETQ. The CDR3 sequence is 13 residues long. Losses at the gene ends were 1 base for V and 8 bases for J; bases not matched to a gene: 4. Here the CDR3 reads CASSLQGTGEAFF. CDR3 nucleotide sequence: TGCGCCAGCAGCTTGCAAGGGACAGGCGAAGCTTTCTTT. Full variable domain (outside the CDR3, taken from reference TRBV5-1 and TRBJ1-1): KAGVTQTPRYLIKTRGQQVTLSCSPISGHRSVSWYQQTPGQGLQFLFEYFSETQRNKGNFPGRFSGRQFSNSRSEMNVSTLELGDSALYLCASSLQGTGEAFFGQGTRLTVV.

This clonotype was observed many times. This chain uses TRBV6-5 with TRBJ1-6; no clear D. V dropped 0 bases and J dropped 0 bases, with 15 bases sitting between them. The CDR3 has 19 amino acids. Germline loops: CDR1 MNHEY, CDR2 SVGAGI. This chain's CDR3 is CASSYSPGHRSSYNSPLHF. CDR3 DNA sequence: TGTGCCAGCAGTTACTCCCCGGGCCACAGAAGCTCCTATAATTCACCCCTCCACTTT.

This clonotype was detected many times. This rearrangement joins TRBV6-5 to TRBJ2-7, with D perhaps assigned TRBD1 or TRBD2 (5 bases each). The CDR3 totals 14 residues. Germline V lookup: CDR1 MNHEY, CDR2 SVGAGI. V dropped 2 bases and J dropped 3 bases, with 11 bases sitting between them. CDR3 sequence (DNA): TGTGCCAGCAGTTACGACAGAGGGAACTACGAGCAGTACTTC. This gives the protein CASSYDRGNYEQYF.

In its sample, this clonotype was seen many times. The rearrangement uses TRBV7-2 and TRBJ2-5; 8 nucleotides agree with TRBD1. CDR3 length: 14 amino acids. CDR1 is SGHTA and CDR2 is FQGNSA in the germline V gene. Trimming cost V 5 bases and J 4 bases; bases outside gene matches: 6. The chain's CDR3 is CASSQDRGGETQYF. The CDR3 DNA follows: TGTGCCAGCAGCCAAGACAGGGGCGGAGAGACCCAGTACTTC.

The chain's CDR3 is CSSGGGGNYGYTF. DNA of the CDR3: TGCAGCTCTGGGGGAGGGGGCAACTATGGCTACACCTTC. The J gene is TRBJ1-2, the V gene TRBV29-1; TRBD1 aligns across 7 bases. Germline V gene lookup returns CDR1 SQVTM and CDR2 ANQGSEA. The CDR3 loop spans 13 amino acids. Germline trimming cut 8 bases from V and 2 bases from J; bases unmatched to any gene: 8.